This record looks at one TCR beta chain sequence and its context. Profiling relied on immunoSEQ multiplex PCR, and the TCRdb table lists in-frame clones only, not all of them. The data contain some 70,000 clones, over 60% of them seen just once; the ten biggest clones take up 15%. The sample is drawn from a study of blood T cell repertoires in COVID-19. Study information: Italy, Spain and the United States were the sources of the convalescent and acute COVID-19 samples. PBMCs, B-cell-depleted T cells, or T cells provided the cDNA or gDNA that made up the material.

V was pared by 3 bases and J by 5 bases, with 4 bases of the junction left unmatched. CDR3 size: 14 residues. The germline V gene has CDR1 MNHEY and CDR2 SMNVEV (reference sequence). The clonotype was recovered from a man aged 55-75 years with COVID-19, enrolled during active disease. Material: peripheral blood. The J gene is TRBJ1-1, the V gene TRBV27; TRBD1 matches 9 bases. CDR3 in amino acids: CASSFTGGWTEAFF. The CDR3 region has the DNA TGTGCCAGCAGTTTTACAGGGGGCTGGACTGAAGCTTTCTTT.